This is a list of T cell receptor beta chains from one sample in a study of T cell repertoires in cytomegalovirus infection. TCRdb independently ran MiXCR on the reads; one entry per CDR3 protein. The sample consists of under 800,000 distinct CDR3 sequences, more than 20% of them appearing once. Sequences were obtained from CD8+ T cells from PBMCs. These receptors all stem from a human donor in good health (CMV status not recorded). Some clones in this sample may be carry-over from other donors' samples. Both conserved end residues are part of each CDR3. The D gene is left open where the match is weak. Part of the rows lack a size; the others show once, few, many or a class for expanded clones.

TGTGCCAGCAGTTTGGGACCGGGACAGCAACTTTTGAACACTGAAGCTTTCTTT CASSLGPGQQLLNTEAFF TRBD1 TRBV12-3/TRBV12-4 - 18 TRBJ1-1
TGTGCCAGCAGCTTAAGGGTCTCCGGACAGGGTTTAGGTACCCAGTACTTC CASSLRVSGQGLGTQYF TRBD1 TRBV7-6 many 17 TRBJ2-5
TGTGCCAGCAGCTTAGCTGGGGGATGGGGCACAGATACGCAGTATTTT CASSLAGGWGTDTQYF - TRBV7-2 many 16 TRBJ2-3
TGTGCCAGCAGTTCGGGGGCCTCCCAGTACTTC CASSSGASQYF - TRBV27 few 11 TRBJ2-5
TGTGCCAGCAGCTCGGACCCTCCTGGGGCCAACGTCCTGACTTTC CASSSDPPGANVLTF - TRBV7-3 many 15 TRBJ2-6
TGCAGCGTTGGCTCGGGCTCTAACACCGGGGAGCTGTTTTTT CSVGSGSNTGELFF - TRBV29-1 - 14 TRBJ2-2
TGCAGCGTTGAGCCTGACCTGAACACTGAAGCTTTCTTT CSVEPDLNTEAFF - TRBV29-1 - 13 TRBJ1-1
TGTGCCAGCAGACAGACACCGAGGGGAGCCACAGATACGCAGTATTTT CASRQTPRGATDTQYF - TRBV7-8 many 16 TRBJ2-3
TGTGCCACCCTTTCCACAGGGATCAGTGGCTACACCTTC CATLSTGISGYTF - TRBV2 few 13 TRBJ1-2
TGTGCCAACAGTCTTGGTGGGGGGCCCTACGAGCAGTACTTC CANSLGGGPYEQYF - TRBV27 - 14 TRBJ2-7
TGTGCCAGCAGCTTAGCTAGCGGTCAAGAGACCCAGTACTTC CASSLASGQETQYF - TRBV7-2 many 14 TRBJ2-5
TGCAGCCCTTACCTTTCCTTGGCGGAAGAGAAACTGTTTTTT CSPYLSLAEEKLFF - TRBV20-1 - 14 TRBJ1-4
TGTGCCAGCAGTGAAGCGCTTCGGGGGCTCGGCGATACGCAGTATTTT CASSEALRGLGDTQYF - TRBV2 - 16 TRBJ2-3
TGTGCCAGCAGCTTCGACGGGGGTGACACCGGGGAGCTGTTTTTT CASSFDGGDTGELFF - TRBV7-3 - 15 TRBJ2-2
TGTGCCAGCAGCTCGACAGGGGACTGGACCACTGAAGCTTTCTTT CASSSTGDWTTEAFF TRBD1 TRBV7-9 many 15 TRBJ1-1
TGTGCCAGCAGCGCCAGGGGGGGGCTGAACTATGGCTACACCTTC CASSARGGLNYGYTF TRBD1 TRBV2 - 15 TRBJ1-2
TGTGCCAGCTCTGAGGGCAGATCTAGCACAGATACGCAGTATTTT CASSEGRSSTDTQYF - TRBV2 few 15 TRBJ2-3
TGTGCCAGCAGCTTGGTTCCCGGCAGGGTGGGCACCGGGGAGCTGTTTTTT CASSLVPGRVGTGELFF - TRBV5-5 - 17 TRBJ2-2
TGTGCCAGCATTCAGGGGGCCAACAATGAGCAGTTCTTC CASIQGANNEQFF TRBD1 TRBV5-5 few 13 TRBJ2-1
TGTGCCAGCAGCTCCCCTCTTGGCACGTACAATGAGCAGTTCTTC CASSSPLGTYNEQFF - TRBV5-5 few 15 TRBJ2-1
TGCAACGTTGTGAGTAGCAATCAGCCCCAGCATTTT CNVVSSNQPQHF - TRBV29-1 - 12 TRBJ1-5
TGTGCCAGCAGTTACAGGGGCATGGGTGAAGCTTTCTTT CASSYRGMGEAFF - TRBV6-5 - 13 TRBJ1-1
TGCGCCAGCAGCCAAGGCGCCAGGCCACTGTTTTTT CASSQGARPLFF - TRBV4-1 - 12 TRBJ1-4
TGTGCCACCGACTTCGCGGACCCGGGCGGAAGCACTGAAGCTTTCTTT CATDFADPGGSTEAFF - TRBV6-1 - 16 TRBJ1-1
TGCAGTGCTCCCGCTACCCGGGCGGATGGCTACACCTTC CSAPATRADGYTF - TRBV20-1 - 13 TRBJ1-2
TGTGCCAGCAGTTTTAGGAATTGGGATGAACACTCTGAAGCTTTCTTT CASSFRNWDEHSEAFF - TRBV12-3/TRBV12-4 many 16 TRBJ1-1
TGTGCCAACAGTGAAGCTATTCATCCCAGGGAGGTAAATCAGCCCCAGCATTTT CANSEAIHPREVNQPQHF - TRBV2 - 18 TRBJ1-5
TGCAGTGCTAGTAGCGGGACAGGGGTATATGAGCAGTTCTTC CSASSGTGVYEQFF TRBD1 TRBV20-1 - 14 TRBJ2-1